The 19 T cell receptor beta chains listed next were all sequenced from one sample in a study of vaccination effects on CD4 cells after COVID-19. Libraries were prepared by immunoSEQ multiplex PCR; TCRdb keeps only in-frame clonotypes and omits some of them. Of 55,000 or so clones detected, around 80% appear once; the ten largest clones hold 4.5% to 5.5%. Before sequencing, viral peptide pools were used by the ViraFEST assay to expand antigen-specific CD4+ T cells. Following 10 days of culture, CD4+ T cells were isolated. By PCR, the person was confirmed to have had SARS-CoV-2 infection between March and December 2020. These receptors' antigens are unknown. Material: CD4+ T cells from PBMCs cultured with HIV peptides, obtained before COVID-19 vaccination. As for subset: HIV-1 Nef peptide pool negative control/reference culture. The receptors stem from a human donor who had a prior SARS-CoV-2 infection.

V gene TRBV11-3 combines with J gene TRBJ2-7; possibly TRBD2 for D (5 bases). Trimming took off 5 bases at V and 3 bases at J, with 8 bases between the two ends. The V gene's germline CDR1 is SGHNT and CDR2 YENEEA. The CDR3 extends over 12 amino acids. This chain's CDR3 is CASSKRDYEQYF. CDR3 bases: TGTGCCAGCAGCAAACGGGACTACGAGCAGTACTTC.

The chain is built from TRBV6-5 and TRBJ2-7, with D perhaps given as TRBD1 or TRBD2 (6 bases each). CDR1 is MNHEY, CDR2 SVGAGI, per germline. V dropped 6 bases and J dropped 3 bases, with 12 bases sitting between them. The CDR3 is 13 amino acids. In DNA form, the CDR3 reads TGTGCCAGCAGACGCGGGACAAACTACGAGCAGTACTTC. It codes for CASRRGTNYEQYF.

V is TRBV5-1 and J is TRBJ1-4; unclear D gene. The CDR3 is 16 amino acids. CDR1 and CDR2 (germline): SGHRS, YFSETQ. Trimming removed 4 bases at V and 4 bases at J, with 17 bases between. The CDR3 here is CASSLTPQESNEKLFF. The CDR3 DNA sequence: TGCGCCAGCAGCCTGACCCCTCAGGAAAGTAATGAAAAACTGTTTTTT.

This clone was picked up one time. The chain combines TRBV6-6 with TRBJ1-5; TRBD1 matches at 7 bases. This CDR3 is built from 15 residues. Per germline, CDR1 MNHNY and CDR2 SVGAGI (reference sequence). With 7 bases clipped from V and 0 bases from J, the junction kept 6 bases outside the gene matches. In DNA, the CDR3 is TGTGCCAGCACCTTGGGACAGTATAGCAATCAGCCCCAGCATTTT. Translating it yields CASTLGQYSNQPQHF.

The genes are TRBV19 and TRBJ2-3; 14 bases are a match to TRBD2. V lost 9 bases to trimming and J lost 8 bases; unmatched junction nucleotides: 7. CDR3 length equals 14 residues. Germline CDR1 is LNHDA and CDR2 is SQIVND (reference sequence). Here the CDR3 reads CASGPGLAGVTQYF. For the CDR3, the DNA is TGTGCCAGCGGACCGGGACTAGCGGGAGTTACGCAGTATTTT.

This clone was recorded once. The chain recombines TRBV11-3 with TRBJ2-7, with D perhaps matching TRBD1 (5 bases). From germline, CDR1 is SGHNT and CDR2 YENEEA. Deletions cut 2 bases from V and 6 bases from J, with 17 bases between. The CDR3 runs to 15 residues. This CDR3 reads CASSLHSADISEQYF. For the CDR3, the DNA is TGTGCCAGCAGCTTACACTCGGCGGACATAAGCGAGCAGTACTTC.

The chain uses TRBV7-9 and TRBJ2-5; 9 bases agree with TRBD1. The CDR3 runs to 15 residues. Germline trimming cut 4 bases from V and 5 bases from J; bases unmatched to any gene: 8. CDR1 and CDR2 (germline): SEHNR, FQNEAQ (reference sequence). CDR3 coding DNA: TGTGCCAGCAGCTCTACTTCCGGGACAGGGGAGACCCAGTACTTC. This encodes CASSSTSGTGETQYF. The full variable domain, completed using reference TRBV7-9 and TRBJ2-5, is DTGVSQNPRHKITKRGQNVTFRCDPISEHNRLYWYRQTLGQGPEFLTYFQNEAQLEKSRLLSDRFSAERPKGSFSTLEIQRTEQGDSAMYLCASSSTSGTGETQYFGPGTRLLVL.

V gene TRBV7-8 combines with J gene TRBJ2-1; TRBD1 matches at 9 bases. V lost 5 bases and J lost 10; bases outside the gene matches: 6. Germline CDR1 reads SGHVS; CDR2 reads FQNEAQ. This CDR3 is built from 13 residues. For the CDR3, the DNA is TGTGCCAGCAGCCCCCGGACAGGGGAAGAGCAGTTCTTC. This encodes CASSPRTGEEQFF.

This clone was seen a single time. V is TRBV19 and J is TRBJ2-7; D ambiguous. Trimming pared 7 bases from V and 4 bases from J, leaving 11 bases between. The CDR3 covers 12 residues. Germline CDR1 reads LNHDA; CDR2 reads SQIVND (reference sequence). This CDR3 reads CASKSIGYEQYF. CDR3 nucleotide sequence: TGTGCCAGTAAGTCAATAGGGTACGAGCAGTACTTC.

V and J are TRBV27 and TRBJ2-1, with TRBD1 identical over 9 bases. V lost 2 bases and J lost 15; bases outside the gene matches: 8. In germline, CDR1 is MNHEY, CDR2 SMNVEV (reference sequence). The CDR3 has 13 amino acids. DNA of the CDR3: TGTGCCAGCAGTTTACCGGGACAGGGCCTTTGGTTCTTC. This sequence encodes CASSLPGQGLWFF.

The chain combines TRBV5-1 with TRBJ2-1, with TRBD2 identical over 9 bases. The junction had 11 bases not matched to a gene; V was cut back by 3 bases and J by 7 bases. The CDR3 is made up of 16 amino acids. From germline, CDR1 is SGHRS and CDR2 YFSETQ. The CDR3 DNA is TGCGCCAGCAGCTGGATGCCATTAGCGGGGGATAATGAGCAGTTCTTC. Translating gives CASSWMPLAGDNEQFF.

The V gene is TRBV3-1 (or the pseudogene TRBV3-2), the J gene TRBJ1-3; 8 bases fit TRBD1. The germline CDR1 and CDR2 sequences are LGHDT and YNNKEL (reference sequence). The CDR3 covers 16 residues. The V segment lost 4 bases and the J segment 2 bases; nucleotides outside the gene matches: 7. CDR3 sequence (DNA): TGTGCCAGCAGCCGCTTACAGGGGGTGACTGGAAACACCATATATTTT. As protein: CASSRLQGVTGNTIYF.

This clone was recorded a few times. The chain uses TRBV5-4 and TRBJ2-1; the match to TRBD1 covers 7 bases. The CDR3 contains 14 residues. V dropped 2 bases and J dropped 1; count of bases not matched to a gene: 0. The germline CDR1 and CDR2 sequences are SGHNT and YYREEE (reference sequence). DNA for the CDR3: TGTGCCAGCAGCTTACAGGGGTCCTACAATGAGCAGTTCTTC. It yields the protein CASSLQGSYNEQFF. The full variable domain, its missing parts supplied by reference TRBV5-4 and TRBJ2-1, is ETGVTQSPTHLIKTRGQQVTLRCSSQSGHNTVSWYQQALGQGPQFIFQYYREEENGRGNFPPRFSGLQFPNYSSELNVNALELDDSALYLCASSLQGSYNEQFFGPGTRLTVL.

In the case of this clone: Other DNA sequences in this specimen translate into the identical CDR3. The V and J genes are TRBV3-1 (or the pseudogene TRBV3-2) and TRBJ1-5; unclear D gene. The V end was cut by 1 base, the J end by 7 bases, with 5 bases between. The CDR3 length is 12 residues. Germline assignment: CDR1 LGHDT and CDR2 YNNKEL (reference sequence). DNA of the CDR3: TGTGCCAGCAGCCAAGTAGGGCAGCCCCAGCATTTT. Its protein is CASSQVGQPQHF.

The chain couples TRBV20-1 to TRBJ2-1; possibly TRBD2 for D (6 bases). This CDR3 region has 18 residues. Germline CDR1 DFQATT, CDR2 SNEGSKA (reference sequence). V gave up 3 bases and J gave up 0 bases, with 21 bases separating them. The CDR3 region is CSASGGTTDHSSYNEQFF. CDR3 nucleotide sequence: TGCAGTGCTAGTGGGGGGACCACAGATCACAGCTCCTACAATGAGCAGTTCTTC.

This chain uses TRBV5-6 with TRBJ1-2, with TRBD1 identical over 8 bases. Germline lookup yields CDR1 SGHDT and CDR2 YYEEEE. The V and J ends lost 3 bases and 3 bases, in that order; junction bases with no gene match: 1. This CDR3 region has 13 residues. The CDR3 reads CASSWDRHYGYTF. CDR3 DNA: TGTGCCAGCAGCTGGGACAGGCACTATGGCTACACCTTC.

The chain employs TRBV4-2 and TRBJ1-1; 8 bases match TRBD1. Germline CDR1 reads LGHNA; CDR2 reads YNFKEQ. With 5 bases clipped from V and 0 bases from J, the junction kept 14 bases outside the gene matches. There are 18 residues in the CDR3. The CDR3 protein is CASSEGDRSNPMNTEAFF. As DNA, the CDR3 is TGTGCCAGCAGCGAAGGGGACAGGTCCAATCCAATGAACACTGAAGCTTTCTTT.

The chain has TRBV11-3 and TRBJ2-3; 9 bases align to TRBD2. The V gene end was trimmed by 1 base and the J gene end by 6 bases; junction bases not matched to a gene: 11. Germline assignment: CDR1 SGHNT and CDR2 YENEEA. This CDR3 is built from 17 residues. This CDR3 reads CASSLVGLAGPQDTQYF. For the CDR3, the DNA is TGTGCCAGCAGCTTAGTGGGTCTAGCGGGACCTCAGGATACGCAGTATTTT.

This clone occurred once. A junction boundary mismatches the germline segment, possibly from a read error. The V call is TRBV28, the J call TRBJ1-2; 12 bases fit TRBD1. The CDR3 is made up of 16 amino acids. Germline values: CDR1 MDHEN, CDR2 SYDVKM. The CDR3 DNA follows: TGTGCCAGCAGCCCGGGACAGGGGGCGTCCTATTATGGTTACACCTTC. Amino acid sequence: CASSPGQGASYYGYTF.